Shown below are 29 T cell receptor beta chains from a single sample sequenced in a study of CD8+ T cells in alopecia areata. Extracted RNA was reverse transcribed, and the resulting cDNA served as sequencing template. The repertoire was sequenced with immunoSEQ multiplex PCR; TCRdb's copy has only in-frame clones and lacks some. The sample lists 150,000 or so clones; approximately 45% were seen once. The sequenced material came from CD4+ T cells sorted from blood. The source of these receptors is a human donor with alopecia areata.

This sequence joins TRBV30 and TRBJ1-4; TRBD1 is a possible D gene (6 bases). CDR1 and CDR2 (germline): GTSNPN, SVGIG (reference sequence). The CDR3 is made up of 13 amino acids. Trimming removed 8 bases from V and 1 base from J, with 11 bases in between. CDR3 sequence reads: CALYRVTNEKLFF. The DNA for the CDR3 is TGTGCCCTATACAGGGTAACTAATGAAAAACTGTTTTTT.

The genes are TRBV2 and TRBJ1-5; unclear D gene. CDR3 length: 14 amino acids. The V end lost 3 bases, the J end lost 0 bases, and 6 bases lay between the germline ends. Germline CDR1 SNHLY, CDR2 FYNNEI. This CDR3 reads CASSDTDSNQPQHF. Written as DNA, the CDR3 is TGTGCCAGCAGTGACACCGATAGCAATCAGCCCCAGCATTTT.

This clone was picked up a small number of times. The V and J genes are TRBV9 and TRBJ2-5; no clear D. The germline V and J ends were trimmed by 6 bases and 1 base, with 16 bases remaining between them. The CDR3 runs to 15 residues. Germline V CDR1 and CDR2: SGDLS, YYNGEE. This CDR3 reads CASTEYGSFQETQYF. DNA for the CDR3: TGTGCCAGCACCGAATACGGATCATTCCAAGAGACCCAGTACTTC.

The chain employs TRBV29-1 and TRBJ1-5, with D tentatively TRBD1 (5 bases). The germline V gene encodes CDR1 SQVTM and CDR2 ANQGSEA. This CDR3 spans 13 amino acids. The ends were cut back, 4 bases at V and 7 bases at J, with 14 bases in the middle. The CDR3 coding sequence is TGCAGCGTTGTGTCCGGGGACGGACAGCCCCAGCATTTT. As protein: CSVVSGDGQPQHF.

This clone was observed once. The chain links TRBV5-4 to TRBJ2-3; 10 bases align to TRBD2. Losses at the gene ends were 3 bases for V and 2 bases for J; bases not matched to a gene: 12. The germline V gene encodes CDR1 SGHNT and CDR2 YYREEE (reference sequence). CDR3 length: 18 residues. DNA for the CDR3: TGTGCCAGCAGCTCTGGACTAGCGGTCCCGACGCACACAGATACGCAGTATTTT. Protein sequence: CASSSGLAVPTHTDTQYF. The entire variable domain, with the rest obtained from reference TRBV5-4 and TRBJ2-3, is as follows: ETGVTQSPTHLIKTRGQQVTLRCSSQSGHNTVSWYQQALGQGPQFIFQYYREEENGRGNFPPRFSGLQFPNYSSELNVNALELDDSALYLCASSSGLAVPTHTDTQYFGPGTRLTVL.

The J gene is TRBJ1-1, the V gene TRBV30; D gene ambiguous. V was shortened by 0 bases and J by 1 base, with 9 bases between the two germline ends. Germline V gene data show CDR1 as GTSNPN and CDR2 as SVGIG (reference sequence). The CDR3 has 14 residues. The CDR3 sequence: CAWSVRRSNTEAFF. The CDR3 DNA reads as TGTGCCTGGAGTGTACGAAGATCGAACACTGAAGCTTTCTTT.

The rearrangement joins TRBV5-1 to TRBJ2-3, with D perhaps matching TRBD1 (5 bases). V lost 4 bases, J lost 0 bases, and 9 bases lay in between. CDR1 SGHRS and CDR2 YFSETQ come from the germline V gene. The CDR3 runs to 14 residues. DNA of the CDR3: TGCGCCAGCAGCATTGGACATAGCACAGATACGCAGTATTTT. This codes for CASSIGHSTDTQYF.

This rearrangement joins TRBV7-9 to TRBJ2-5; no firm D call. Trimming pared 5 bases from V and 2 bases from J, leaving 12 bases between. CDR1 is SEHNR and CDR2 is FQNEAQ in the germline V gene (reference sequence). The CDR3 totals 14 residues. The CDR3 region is CASSLKNRQETQYF. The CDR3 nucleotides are TGTGCCAGCAGCCTAAAAAATAGACAAGAGACCCAGTACTTC.

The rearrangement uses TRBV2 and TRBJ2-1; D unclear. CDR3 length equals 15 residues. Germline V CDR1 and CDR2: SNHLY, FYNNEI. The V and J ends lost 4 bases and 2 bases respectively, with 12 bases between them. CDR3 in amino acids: CASSVEGPPYNEQFF. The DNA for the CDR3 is TGTGCCAGCAGTGTCGAAGGGCCGCCCTACAATGAGCAGTTCTTC.

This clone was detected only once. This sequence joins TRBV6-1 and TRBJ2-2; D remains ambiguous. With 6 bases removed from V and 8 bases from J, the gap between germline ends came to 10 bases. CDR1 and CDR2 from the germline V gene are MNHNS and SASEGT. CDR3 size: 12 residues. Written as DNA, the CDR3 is TGTGCCAGCAGCGAGAGGATTGGGGAGCTGTTTTTT. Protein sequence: CASSERIGELFF.

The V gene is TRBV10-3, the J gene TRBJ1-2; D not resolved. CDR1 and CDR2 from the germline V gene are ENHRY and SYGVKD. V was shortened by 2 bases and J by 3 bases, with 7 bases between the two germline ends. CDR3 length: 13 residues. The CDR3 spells CAISEGEDYGYTF. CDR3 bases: TGTGCCATCAGTGAGGGAGAGGACTATGGCTACACCTTC.

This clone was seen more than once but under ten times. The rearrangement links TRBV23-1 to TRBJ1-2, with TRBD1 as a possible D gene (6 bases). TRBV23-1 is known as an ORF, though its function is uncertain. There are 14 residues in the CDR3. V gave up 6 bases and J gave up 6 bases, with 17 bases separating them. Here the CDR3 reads CASSGEQGSHGYTF. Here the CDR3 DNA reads TGCGCCAGCAGCGGGGAACAGGGCTCTCATGGCTACACCTTC.

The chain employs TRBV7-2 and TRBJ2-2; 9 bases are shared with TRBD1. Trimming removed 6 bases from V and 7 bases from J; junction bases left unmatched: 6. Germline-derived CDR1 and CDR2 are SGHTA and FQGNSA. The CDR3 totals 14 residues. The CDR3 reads CASRSTGGHGELFF. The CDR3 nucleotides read TGTGCCAGCAGGAGTACAGGGGGCCACGGGGAGCTGTTTTTT.

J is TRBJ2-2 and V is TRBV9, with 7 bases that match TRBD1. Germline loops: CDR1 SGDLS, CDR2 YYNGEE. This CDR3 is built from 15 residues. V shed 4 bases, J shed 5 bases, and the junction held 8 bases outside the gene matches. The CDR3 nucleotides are TGTGCCAGCAGCCCCACAGGGGACCCTACCGGGGAGCTGTTTTTT. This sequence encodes CASSPTGDPTGELFF.

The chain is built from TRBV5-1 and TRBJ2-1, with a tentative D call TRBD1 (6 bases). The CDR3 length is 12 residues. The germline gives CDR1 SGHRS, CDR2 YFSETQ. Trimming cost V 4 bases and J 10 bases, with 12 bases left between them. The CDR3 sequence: CASSVNQGEQFF. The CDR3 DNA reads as TGCGCCAGCAGCGTCAATCAGGGGGAGCAGTTCTTC. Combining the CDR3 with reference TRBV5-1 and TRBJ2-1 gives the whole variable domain KAGVTQTPRYLIKTRGQQVTLSCSPISGHRSVSWYQQTPGQGLQFLFEYFSETQRNKGNFPGRFSGRQFSNSRSEMNVSTLELGDSALYLCASSVNQGEQFFGPGTRLTVL.

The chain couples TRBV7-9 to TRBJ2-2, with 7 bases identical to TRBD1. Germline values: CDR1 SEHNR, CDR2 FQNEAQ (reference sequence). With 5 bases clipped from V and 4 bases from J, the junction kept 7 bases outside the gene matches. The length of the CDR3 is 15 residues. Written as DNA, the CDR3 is TGTGCCAGCAGCCGACGACAGGGAGTCACCGGGGAGCTGTTTTTT. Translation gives CASSRRQGVTGELFF.

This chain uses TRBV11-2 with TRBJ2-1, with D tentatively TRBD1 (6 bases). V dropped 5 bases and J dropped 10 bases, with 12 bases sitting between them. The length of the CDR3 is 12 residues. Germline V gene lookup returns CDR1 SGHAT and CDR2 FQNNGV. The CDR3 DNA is TGTGCCAGCAGCCCCACAGGGACCGAGCAGTTCTTC. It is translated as CASSPTGTEQFF.

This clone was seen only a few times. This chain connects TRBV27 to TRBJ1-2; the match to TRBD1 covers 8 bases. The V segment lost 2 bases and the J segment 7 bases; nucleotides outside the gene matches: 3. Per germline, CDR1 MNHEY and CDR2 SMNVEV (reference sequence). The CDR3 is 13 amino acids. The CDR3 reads CASSLQGASGYTF. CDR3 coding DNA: TGTGCCAGCAGTTTACAGGGGGCGAGTGGCTACACCTTC.

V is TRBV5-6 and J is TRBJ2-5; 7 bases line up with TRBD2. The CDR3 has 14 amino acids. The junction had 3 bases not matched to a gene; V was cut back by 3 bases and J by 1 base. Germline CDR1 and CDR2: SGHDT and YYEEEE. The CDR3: CASSWEGLQETQYF. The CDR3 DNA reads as TGTGCCAGCAGCTGGGAGGGACTCCAAGAGACCCAGTACTTC.

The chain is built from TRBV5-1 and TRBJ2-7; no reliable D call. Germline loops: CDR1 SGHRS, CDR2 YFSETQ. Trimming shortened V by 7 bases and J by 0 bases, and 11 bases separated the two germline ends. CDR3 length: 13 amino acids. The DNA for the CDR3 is TGCGCCAGCCGCTATGGGTTCTCCTACGAGCAGTACTTC. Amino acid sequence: CASRYGFSYEQYF.

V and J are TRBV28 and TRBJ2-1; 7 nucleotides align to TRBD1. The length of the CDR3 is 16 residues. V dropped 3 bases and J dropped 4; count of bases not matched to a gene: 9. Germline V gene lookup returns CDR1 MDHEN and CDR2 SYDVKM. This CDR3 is CASSLAPGQVYNEQFF. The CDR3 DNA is TGTGCCAGCAGTTTGGCCCCAGGACAGGTATACAATGAGCAGTTCTTC.

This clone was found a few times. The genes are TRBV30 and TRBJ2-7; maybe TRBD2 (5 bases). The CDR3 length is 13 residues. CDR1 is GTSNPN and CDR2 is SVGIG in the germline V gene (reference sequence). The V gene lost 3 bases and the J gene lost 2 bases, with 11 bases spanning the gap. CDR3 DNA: TGTGCCTGGAGCGAGGGTATAACCTACGAGCAGTACTTC. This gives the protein CAWSEGITYEQYF.

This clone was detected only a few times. CDR3 in amino acids: CSVLGASGTSSYNEQFF. CDR3 nucleotides: TGCAGCGTGCTGGGGGCTAGCGGGACAAGCTCCTACAATGAGCAGTTCTTC. The chain employs TRBV29-1 and TRBJ2-1; 9 nucleotides agree with TRBD2. The CDR3 length is 17 residues. The germline CDR1 and CDR2 sequences are SQVTM and ANQGSEA. The trim removed 6 bases at V and 0 bases at J, leaving 12 bases unmatched.

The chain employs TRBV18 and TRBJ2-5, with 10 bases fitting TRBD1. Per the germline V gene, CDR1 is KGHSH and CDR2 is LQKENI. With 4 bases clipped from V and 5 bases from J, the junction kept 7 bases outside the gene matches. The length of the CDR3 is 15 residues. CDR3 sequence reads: CASSLRDRGSETQYF. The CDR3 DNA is TGTGCCAGCTCACTCCGGGACAGGGGCTCCGAGACCCAGTACTTC.

CDR3: CASSYLPRTDTQYF. CDR3 nucleotide sequence: TGTGCCAGCAGTTACCTCCCTAGGACAGATACGCAGTATTTT. The J gene is TRBJ2-3, the V gene TRBV27; no reliable D call. CDR1 is MNHEY, CDR2 SMNVEV, per germline (reference sequence). The CDR3 sequence is 14 residues long. Trimming took 4 bases from V and 3 from J, leaving 11 bases between them.

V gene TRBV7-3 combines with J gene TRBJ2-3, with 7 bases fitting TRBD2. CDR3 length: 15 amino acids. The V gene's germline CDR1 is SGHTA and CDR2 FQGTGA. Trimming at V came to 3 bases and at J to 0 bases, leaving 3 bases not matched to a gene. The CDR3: CASSFLAASTDTQYF. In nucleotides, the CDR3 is TGTGCCAGCAGCTTCCTAGCGGCTAGCACAGATACGCAGTATTTT.

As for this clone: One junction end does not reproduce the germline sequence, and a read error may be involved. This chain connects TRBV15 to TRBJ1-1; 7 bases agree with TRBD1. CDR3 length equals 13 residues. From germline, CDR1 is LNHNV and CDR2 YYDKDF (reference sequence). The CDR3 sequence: CATSKHRGNETFF. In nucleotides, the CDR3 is TGTGCCACCAGCAAACACAGGGGAAATGAAACTTTCTTT.

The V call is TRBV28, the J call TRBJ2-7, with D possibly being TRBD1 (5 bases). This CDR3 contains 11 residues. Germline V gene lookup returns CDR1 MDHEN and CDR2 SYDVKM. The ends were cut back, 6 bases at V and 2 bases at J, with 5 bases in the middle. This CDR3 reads CASRQAYEQYF. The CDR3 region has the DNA TGTGCCAGCAGACAGGCCTACGAGCAGTACTTC.

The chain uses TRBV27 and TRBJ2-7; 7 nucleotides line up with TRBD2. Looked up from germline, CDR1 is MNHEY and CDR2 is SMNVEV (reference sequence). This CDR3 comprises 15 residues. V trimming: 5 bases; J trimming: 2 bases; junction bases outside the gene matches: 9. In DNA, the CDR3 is TGTGCCAGCAGTGCCGGACTAGAGTATGCCTACGAGCAGTACTTC. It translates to CASSAGLEYAYEQYF.